A selection of T cell receptor beta chains follows, all from one sample in a study of shared clonotypes between healthy human individuals. Data came from immunoSEQ multiplex PCR; TCRdb stores just in-frame clones and leaves some out. The sample includes nearly 1,000,000 clones, about three quarters seen only once; the top ten take about 1.5%. Sequenced: memory CD4+ T cells sorted from blood. All receptors derive from a young man in good health. Both conserved end residues are part of each CDR3. D genes are given only for firm matches. Only part of the rows carry a size: once, few, many, or a class if the clone is expanded.

v_call	d_call	j_call	cdr3_length	clone_size	cdr3_nt	cdr3_aa
TRBV2	TRBD1	TRBJ1-4	14	-	TGTGCCAGCAGGACGGACAGGGACCTCGTAAAACTGTTTTTT	CASRTDRDLVKLFF
TRBV4-3	-	TRBJ1-5	15	once	TGCGCCAGCAGCCAGGGGGACATCGGGAGTCAGCCCCAGCATTTT	CASSQGDIGSQPQHF
TRBV6-5	-	TRBJ2-6	14	-	TGTGCCAGCCGCTCAGGGACCGGGGCCAACGTCCTGACTTTC	CASRSGTGANVLTF
TRBV15	TRBD1	TRBJ1-5	14	-	TGTGCCACCAGCATCGACAGGGGGAACCAGCCCCAGCATTTT	CATSIDRGNQPQHF
TRBV29-1	TRBD1	TRBJ1-2	13	-	TGCAGCGTTGTGAAGGGGGCGAACTATGGCTACACCTTC	CSVVKGANYGYTF
TRBV11-2	-	TRBJ2-7	14	-	TGTGCCAGCAGCTTAGACCCGGGTTCGGACGAGCAGTACTTC	CASSLDPGSDEQYF
TRBV7-8	TRBD2	TRBJ2-1	15	-	TGTGCCAGCAGTAAGCGGGAGGCCTCCTACAATGAGCAGTTCTTC	CASSKREASYNEQFF
TRBV18	-	TRBJ1-1	13	-	TGTGCCAGCTCATCACTCCAGAACACTGAAGCTTTCTTT	CASSSLQNTEAFF
TRBV5-1	-	TRBJ2-7	11	-	TGCGCCAGCAGCATGGAAGCCGAGCAGTACTTC	CASSMEAEQYF
TRBV11-2	-	TRBJ1-5	16	-	TGTGCCAGCAGCTTAGATTCGATAGGGGGTCCTCAGCCCCAGCATTTT	CASSLDSIGGPQPQHF
TRBV5-4	-	TRBJ2-7	14	-	TGTGCCAGCAGCTTGTGGGGTGGGTCGGGCGAGCAGTACTTC	CASSLWGGSGEQYF
TRBV2	TRBD1	TRBJ2-5	14	-	TGTGCCAGCAGTGAAGCTCCAGGGGGAAAGACCCAGTACTTC	CASSEAPGGKTQYF
TRBV4-1	TRBD1	TRBJ2-1	17	-	TGCGCCAGCAGCCAGACCCGGACAGGTAACTCCTACAATGAGCAGTTCTTC	CASSQTRTGNSYNEQFF
TRBV6-6	-	TRBJ2-6	15	-	TGTGCCAGCAGGGGAGGGGGCTCTGGGGCCAACGTCCTGACTTTC	CASRGGGSGANVLTF
TRBV6-1	TRBD1	TRBJ2-2	15	once	TGTGCCACAGCAAGAGGGACAGGGGGAACCGGGGAGCTGTTTTTT	CATARGTGGTGELFF
TRBV5-1	TRBD2	TRBJ2-1	15	many	TGCGCCAGCAGCCCGGTAGCGGGAGAGGGAGGTGAGCAGTTCTTC	CASSPVAGEGGEQFF
TRBV30	-	TRBJ2-3	14	-	TGTGCCTGGGGGACTTTGGGGCTTACAGATACGCAGTATTTT	CAWGTLGLTDTQYF
TRBV2	-	TRBJ2-7	13	-	TGTGCCAGCAGTGAAGGGGGGTTCTACGAGCAGTACTTC	CASSEGGFYEQYF
TRBV15	-	TRBJ1-4	14	-	TGTGCCACCTCGCCGGCGGGGGCTAATGAAAAACTGTTTTTT	CATSPAGANEKLFF
TRBV7-9	TRBD1	TRBJ2-4	15	-	TGTGCCAGCAGCCCCGGACAGGCTCCACAGAACATTCAGTACTTC	CASSPGQAPQNIQYF
TRBV21-1	-	TRBJ1-5	16	-	TGTGCCAGCAGCAAAGAGGGGCAATATAGCAATCAGCCCCAGCATTTT	CASSKEGQYSNQPQHF
TRBV7-3	-	TRBJ1-6	19	-	TGTGCCAGCAGCTACCCGGTAACGGACAGCCTAGTGGGGAATTCACCCCTCCACTTT	CASSYPVTDSLVGNSPLHF
TRBV5-4	TRBD1	TRBJ1-5	16	-	TGTGCCAGCAGCCAACAGGGGGCGGAGGGCAATCAGCCCCAGCATTTT	CASSQQGAEGNQPQHF
TRBV28	-	TRBJ1-6	15	-	TGTGCCAGCAGTACGCCTGACAGGTACTCTTCACCCCTCCACTTT	CASSTPDRYSSPLHF
TRBV6-1	TRBD1	TRBJ1-1	15	-	TGTGCCAGCAGTGAGCCAGGGGGCAAGAACACTGAAGCTTTCTTT	CASSEPGGKNTEAFF
TRBV29-1	-	TRBJ2-1	13	few	TGCAGCGTTTCCGGGGAATCCTACAATGAGCAGTTCTTC	CSVSGESYNEQFF
TRBV7-2	-	TRBJ2-5	13	-	TGTGCCAGCAGCTTTAGCGCAGAAGAGACCCAGTACTTC	CASSFSAEETQYF
TRBV5-8	TRBD2	TRBJ2-3	15	-	TGTGCCAGCAGCTTGACTAGCGGGGGGGCCGATACGCAGTATTTT	CASSLTSGGADTQYF
TRBV27	-	TRBJ2-7	11	once	TGTGCCAGCGGACCACGTAACGAGCAGTACTTC	CASGPRNEQYF
TRBV11-2	-	TRBJ2-7	11	many	TGTGCCAGCAGCTTCGTTCGGGAGCAGTACTTC	CASSFVREQYF
TRBV15	-	TRBJ1-1	15	-	TGTGCCACCAGCAGAGGTGGAGGGTTGGCCACTGAAGCTTTCTTT	CATSRGGGLATEAFF
TRBV5-4	-	TRBJ2-1	15	-	TGTGCCAGCAGCTTACAGGGTAGCACCTACAATGAGCAGTTCTTC	CASSLQGSTYNEQFF
TRBV11-2	-	TRBJ2-7	15	-	TGTGCCAGCAGCTTAAGCACGGGTCCCGTCTACGAGCAGTACTTC	CASSLSTGPVYEQYF
TRBV5-4	-	TRBJ2-2	16	-	TGTGCCAGCAGCTTGGGAAGGGAGAAGAACACCGGGGAGCTGTTTTTT	CASSLGREKNTGELFF
TRBV6-4	TRBD2	TRBJ2-3	14	-	TGTGCCAGCAGTGTTCAAGCGGGGACAGATACGCAGTATTTT	CASSVQAGTDTQYF
TRBV9	TRBD1	TRBJ1-1	18	-	TGTGCCAGCAGCAAATTTAGGACAGGGGATCTCGCGGACACTGAAGCTTTCTTT	CASSKFRTGDLADTEAFF
TRBV2	-	TRBJ2-3	11	once	TGTGCCAGCAGCCAGACAGATACGCAGTATTTT	CASSQTDTQYF
TRBV6-5	TRBD1	TRBJ1-2	14	few	TGTGCCAGCAGGCTCGGACAGGGAAACTATGGCTACACCTTC	CASRLGQGNYGYTF